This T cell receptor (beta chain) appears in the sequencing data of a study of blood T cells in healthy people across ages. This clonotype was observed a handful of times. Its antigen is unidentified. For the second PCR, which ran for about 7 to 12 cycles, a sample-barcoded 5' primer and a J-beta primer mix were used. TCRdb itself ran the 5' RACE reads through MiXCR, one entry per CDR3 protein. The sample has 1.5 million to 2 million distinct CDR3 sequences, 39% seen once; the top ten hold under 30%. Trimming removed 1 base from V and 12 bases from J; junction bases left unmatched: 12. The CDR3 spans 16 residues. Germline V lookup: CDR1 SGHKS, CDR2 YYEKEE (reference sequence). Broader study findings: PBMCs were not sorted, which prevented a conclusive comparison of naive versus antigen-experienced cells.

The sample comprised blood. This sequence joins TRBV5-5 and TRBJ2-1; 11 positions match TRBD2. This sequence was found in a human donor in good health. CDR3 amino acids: CASSLFPSGGRIGQFF. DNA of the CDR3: TGTGCCAGCAGCTTGTTCCCTAGCGGGGGGAGAATTGGGCAGTTCTTC.